Below are 4 T cell receptor beta chains sequenced from a single sample in a study of blood T cell repertoires in COVID-19. Libraries were prepared by immunoSEQ multiplex PCR; TCRdb keeps only in-frame clonotypes and omits some of them. The sample lists 50,000 to 70,000 clones, approximately 84% occurring once. The sequenced material came from peripheral blood. Source of these receptors: a man between 65 and 80 years old with active COVID-19.

This clone was seen once. V and J are TRBV11-2 and TRBJ2-2, with 11 bases identical to TRBD2. The CDR3 sequence is 18 residues long. Germline V gives CDR1 SGHAT, CDR2 FQNNGV. V lost 2 bases, J lost 4 bases, and 9 bases stayed unmatched. CDR3 DNA sequence: TGTGCCAGCAGCTTAAGGCTAGCGGGAGGCGGAGGCACCGGGGAGCTGTTTTTT. Translation: CASSLRLAGGGGTGELFF.

The V gene is TRBV7-2, the J gene TRBJ2-7; weak D call: TRBD1 (5 bases). V was cut by 1 base and J by 4 bases, with 11 bases left in between. Germline V gives CDR1 SGHTA, CDR2 FQGNSA. The CDR3 runs 14 residues. CDR3 DNA: TGTGCCAGCAGCTTAGGCGGACACCTATACGAGCAGTACTTC. Translating gives CASSLGGHLYEQYF.

The chain joins TRBV11-2 to TRBJ1-2; weak D call: TRBD1 (5 bases). The CDR3 has 13 residues. V gave up 5 bases and J gave up 7 bases, with 14 bases separating them. CDR1 SGHAT and CDR2 FQNNGV come from the germline V gene. The CDR3 region is CASSVLREGGYTF. CDR3 bases: TGTGCCAGCAGCGTACTCAGGGAGGGTGGCTACACCTTC.

The V and J genes are TRBV4-2 and TRBJ2-1; D is possibly TRBD2 (5 bases). Trimming removed 1 base from V and 4 bases from J, with 11 bases in between. The CDR3 is 15 amino acids. The V gene's germline CDR1 is LGHNA and CDR2 YNFKEQ. The CDR3 nucleotides are TGTGCCAGCAGCCAAGCTCGGGAAACTTACAATGAGCAGTTCTTC. Protein: CASSQARETYNEQFF.